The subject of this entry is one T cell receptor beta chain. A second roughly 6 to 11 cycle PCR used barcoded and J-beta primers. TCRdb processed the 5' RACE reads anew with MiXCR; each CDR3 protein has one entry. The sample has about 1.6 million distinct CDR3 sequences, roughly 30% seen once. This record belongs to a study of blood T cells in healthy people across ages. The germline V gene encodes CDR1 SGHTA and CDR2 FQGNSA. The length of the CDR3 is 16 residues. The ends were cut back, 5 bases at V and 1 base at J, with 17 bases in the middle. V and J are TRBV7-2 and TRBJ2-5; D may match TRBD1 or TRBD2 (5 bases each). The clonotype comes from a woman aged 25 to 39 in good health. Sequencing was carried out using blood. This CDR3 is CASSPGFRGPQETQYF. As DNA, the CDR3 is TGTGCCAGCAGCCCGGGGTTTAGGGGACCCCAAGAGACCCAGTACTTC.